This T cell receptor (beta chain) is from a study of neurological immune-mediated disorders (dated by TCRdb to the late 2010s). Notes on the research overall: Peripheral blood TCR-beta repertoires from HTLV-I-associated myelopathy (HAM/TSP) patients, multiple sclerosis patients and healthy controls were compared by UMI-based sequencing. The approximately 110 TCR-beta libraries included longitudinal samples, technical triplicates and paired sorted CD4+ and CD8+ T-cell subsets alongside PBMC samples. Longitudinal HAM/TSP donors and healthy donors each had 3 time-points at intervals of about 3-45 months. The cohort comprised about 70 subjects: about 15 HAM/TSP patients, some 34 multiple sclerosis patients and about 20 healthy controls.

This clonotype was counted at least ten times. No antigen is known for it. Base qualities are not provided; no much larger clone lies one nucleotide away. cDNA synthesis used template-switch 5'RACE with a primer carrying a 10-nucleotide random unique molecular identifier tagging each TCR transcript. Every sequencing run yielded over 180 million TCR-beta sequences covering 15-18 subjects. Total RNA was extracted with the RNeasy kit. TCR-beta VDJ regions were amplified with primers for the TCR constant region and the 5'RACE anchor, using the KAPA Real-time Library Amplification kit. Sample indexes and Illumina adaptors were added in a first PCR, after which library yield was increased in a second PCR. After Ampure bead purification, the TCR product of roughly 650 bp was size-selected on a 2% E-gel SizeSelection system. Before pooling, library quality was checked on a Bioanalyzer, concentration was measured with Qubit, and libraries were quantified with the Kapa Library Quantification kit. Paired-end 2 x 150 bp sequencing of the libraries was performed on an Illumina HiSeq 2500. To increase sequence diversity, roughly 24-31% phiX was spiked into each library pool. The original methods were these. The quality-filtered reads were processed with the UMI-based MiGEC pipeline, whose error correction step removed more than 85% of the raw TCR sequences. IMGT germline references were used for aligning VDJ genes, and each clonotype was defined as a unique CDR3 amino acid sequence together with its V-J genes. VDJtools evaluated clonal expansion, Shannon diversity and CDR3 relatedness (CalcPairwiseDistances, ClusterSamples); CLCbio workbench built phylogenetic trees. Expanded clones were defined as having at least 8 unique UMIs, based on coefficient-of-variation modelling across technical triplicates. The public reads were reprocessed in TCRdb via fastp at Q25 and MiXCR, keeping in-frame beta chains. Each entry merges the rows of one CDR3 protein and shows their most common DNA and genes. The V and J calls shown here were made by TCRdb, not taken from the authors' results. Recorded for this sample are roughly 50,000 distinct CDR3 sequences; approximately 12% of them occurred a single time. The top ten hold roughly 10% of the sample.

General study outcomes and caveats: Expanded clones from different subjects shared no identical CDR3 amino acid sequences, which suggests that TCR-beta repertoires were private in all groups. TCR clonal expansion was greatest in HAM/TSP patients and smallest in MS patients, who ranked below even healthy controls.

The time point label on this specimen signifies: longitudinal time-point 3. For the unsorted PBMC libraries, 2 million PBMCs were stored in RNAlater at -80 degrees C until RNA extraction and were used to generate the libraries. Peripheral blood underwent Ficoll-Hypaque density gradient centrifugation to isolate PBMCs, which were then cryopreserved in liquid nitrogen. Between the V and J ends, shortened by 0 bases and 5 bases respectively, the junction contains 14 bases. The CDR3 runs 16 amino acids, cysteine and phenylalanine included. This entry keeps only the CDR3 DNA: 48 bases, framed from base 1. CDR1 SGDLS and CDR2 YYNGEE were looked up in the germline V gene.

The sample was PBMCs. The receptor was isolated from a male donor with HTLV-1-associated myelopathy (HAM/TSP). Here the chain combines TRBV9 and TRBJ1-4; the D gene is possibly TRBD1, with 6 bases matching. At the DNA level, the sequence is TGTGCCAGCAGCGTAGGAGTTACAGGGTTAAATGAAAAACTGTTTTTT. It is translated as CASSVGVTGLNEKLFF.